The 10 T cell receptor beta chains below were found in one sample sequenced in a study of blood T cell repertoires in COVID-19. Libraries were prepared by immunoSEQ multiplex PCR; TCRdb keeps only in-frame clonotypes and omits some of them. The sample has 250,000 or so clones; roughly 83% are singletons. Sequences were obtained from peripheral blood. These receptor sequences come from an elderly man with acute or convalescent COVID-19.

The rearrangement joins TRBV10-2 to TRBJ2-7, with D perhaps TRBD2 (6 bases). The V end lost 6 bases, the J end lost 0 bases, and 18 bases lay between the germline ends. The CDR3 runs 16 residues. Germline V lookup: CDR1 WSHSY, CDR2 SAAADI. The CDR3 spells CASRGRESSDSYEQYF. The CDR3 nucleotides are TGCGCCAGCAGAGGCCGGGAGTCTAGCGACTCCTACGAGCAGTACTTC.

To note about this clone: The same CDR3 is also encoded by other DNA sequences in this sample. The chain carries TRBV5-1 and TRBJ1-1; D may be TRBD1 (6 bases). The CDR3 is 14 amino acids. CDR1 and CDR2 from the germline V gene are SGHRS and YFSETQ. Trimming removed 2 bases from V and 3 bases from J, with 11 bases in between. This CDR3 reads CASSFQGSDTEAFF. Here the CDR3 DNA reads TGCGCCAGCAGCTTCCAGGGGAGTGACACTGAAGCTTTCTTT.

The rearrangement uses TRBV6-5 and TRBJ1-1; TRBD1 matches 7 bases. V lost 5 bases and J lost 2; bases outside the gene matches: 5. CDR1 is MNHEY, CDR2 SVGAGI, per germline. This CDR3 is 14 amino acids long. This CDR3 is CASSMGQPNTEAFF. In DNA, the CDR3 is TGTGCCAGCAGTATGGGACAGCCCAACACTGAAGCTTTCTTT.

The rearrangement links TRBV7-2 to TRBJ2-7; 8 bases map to TRBD2. Germline lookup yields CDR1 SGHTA and CDR2 FQGNSA. The V segment lost 2 bases and the J segment 7 bases; nucleotides outside the gene matches: 16. This CDR3 has 17 amino acids. CDR3 in amino acids: CASSLYLGGGPGREQYF. CDR3 nucleotide sequence: TGTGCCAGCAGCTTATACTTAGGCGGGGGGCCCGGCCGGGAGCAGTACTTC.

The genes are TRBV6-5 and TRBJ2-2; D gene uncertain. The CDR3 covers 12 residues. Germline V lookup: CDR1 MNHEY, CDR2 SVGAGI. V lost 7 bases and J 4 bases, leaving 7 bases between the germline ends. CDR3 coding DNA: TGTGCCAGCAAACAACCCACCGGGGAGCTGTTTTTT. Protein: CASKQPTGELFF.

The genes are TRBV6-6 and TRBJ2-1; 9 bases agree with TRBD1. CDR1 and CDR2 from the germline V gene are MNHNY and SVGAGI (reference sequence). Losses at the gene ends were 0 bases for V and 3 bases for J; bases not matched to a gene: 3. The CDR3 spans 16 residues. This CDR3 reads CASSYSRGQGYNEQFF. CDR3 DNA: TGTGCCAGCAGTTACTCCAGGGGACAGGGCTACAATGAGCAGTTCTTC.

This clone was observed a few times. The CDR3 spells CASSTLDSSISGGYTF. DNA for the CDR3: TGTGCCAGCAGCACGCTGGACAGCTCTATTAGTGGTGGCTACACCTTC. The chain links TRBV7-6 to TRBJ1-2; maybe TRBD1 (6 bases). With 5 bases removed from V and 7 bases from J, the gap between germline ends came to 23 bases. This CDR3 has 16 amino acids. From germline, CDR1 is SGHVS and CDR2 FNYEAQ.

The CDR3 region is CASTIDRGRNTIYF. The CDR3 bases are TGTGCCAGCACCATAGACAGGGGGCGAAACACCATATATTTT. This chain connects TRBV2 to TRBJ1-3; TRBD1 aligns across 10 bases. Germline CDR1 reads SNHLY; CDR2 reads FYNNEI. Trimming cost V 7 bases and J 5 bases; bases outside gene matches: 5. The CDR3 sequence is 14 residues long.

The chain employs TRBV27 and TRBJ2-7; 7 nucleotides match TRBD1. V lost 1 base to trimming and J lost 4 bases; unmatched junction nucleotides: 1. CDR1 MNHEY and CDR2 SMNVEV come from the germline V gene (reference sequence). This CDR3 spans 13 amino acids. The CDR3 bases are TGTGCCAGCAGTTTATGGGGACAGTACGAGCAGTACTTC. Amino acids: CASSLWGQYEQYF.

The gene calls are TRBV3-1 (or the pseudogene TRBV3-2) and TRBJ1-1; D not resolved. Trimming stripped 1 base from V and 0 bases from J, with 6 bases between. The CDR3 is made up of 14 amino acids. Per the germline V gene, CDR1 is LGHDT and CDR2 is YNNKEL (reference sequence). CDR3 amino acids: CASSQAVLNTEAFF. The CDR3 DNA reads as TGTGCCAGCAGCCAAGCTGTTTTGAACACTGAAGCTTTCTTT.